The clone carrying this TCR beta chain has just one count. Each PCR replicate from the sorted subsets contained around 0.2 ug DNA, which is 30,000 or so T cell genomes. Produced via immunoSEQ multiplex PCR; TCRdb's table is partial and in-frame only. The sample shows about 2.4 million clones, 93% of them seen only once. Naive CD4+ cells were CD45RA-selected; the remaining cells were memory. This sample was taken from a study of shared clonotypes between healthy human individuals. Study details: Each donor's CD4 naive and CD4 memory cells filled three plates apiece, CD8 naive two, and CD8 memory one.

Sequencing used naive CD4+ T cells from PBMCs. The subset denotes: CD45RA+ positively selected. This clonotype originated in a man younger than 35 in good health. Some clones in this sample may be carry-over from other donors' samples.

CDR3 sequence reads: CASSFKGTDTQYF. The CDR3 coding sequence is TGTGCCAGCAGCTTCAAGGGTACAGATACGCAGTATTTT. The chain employs TRBV5-8 and TRBJ2-3; D is unclear. In germline, CDR1 is SGHTS, CDR2 YDEGEE. The CDR3 has 13 amino acids. Trimming pared 2 bases from V and 3 bases from J, leaving 7 bases between.